The table lists the clone carrying this T cell receptor (beta chain) with many counts. Its target is unknown. The data derive from a study of spatial heterogeneity in lung cancer. Study conclusions and caveats: In blood, ubiquitous expanded tumor TCRs appeared more at resection than follow-up.

Time point: sample taken at primary tumor resection. The study sequenced unsorted whole RNA from tumor, nontumor lung or frozen PBMC. This CDR3 has 15 residues. V was cut by 0 bases and J by 0 bases, with 6 bases left in between. Looked up from germline, CDR1 is MNHEY and CDR2 is SVGAGI. TCRdb ran MiXCR on the 5' RACE reads and lists one entry per CDR3 protein. Among roughly 39,000 distinct CDR3 sequences, 4.5% to 6% were seen once, and the ten largest hold around 10%. The sample in question was PBMCs, obtained at surgery. The sequence derives from a male donor with early-stage non-small cell lung cancer. V is TRBV6-5 and J is TRBJ2-1, with D perhaps assigned TRBD1 or TRBD2 (5 bases each). This chain's CDR3 is CASSYSGTSYNEQFF. Here the CDR3 DNA reads TGTGCCAGCAGTTACTCGGGGACCTCCTACAATGAGCAGTTCTTC.